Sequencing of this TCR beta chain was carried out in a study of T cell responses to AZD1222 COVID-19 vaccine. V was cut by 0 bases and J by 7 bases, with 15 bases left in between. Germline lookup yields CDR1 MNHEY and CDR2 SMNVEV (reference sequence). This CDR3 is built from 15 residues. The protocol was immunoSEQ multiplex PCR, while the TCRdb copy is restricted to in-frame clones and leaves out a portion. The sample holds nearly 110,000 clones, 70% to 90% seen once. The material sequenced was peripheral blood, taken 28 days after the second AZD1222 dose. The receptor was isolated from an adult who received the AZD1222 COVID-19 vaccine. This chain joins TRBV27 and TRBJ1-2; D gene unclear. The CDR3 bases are TGTGCCAGCAGTTTATCCCCGGCACCGGGAGCTGGCTACACCTTC. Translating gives CASSLSPAPGAGYTF.